The 5 T cell receptor beta chains below were found in one sample sequenced in a study of tumor-infiltrating lymphocytes in primary liver carcinoma. With 500 ng total RNA as template and a constant-region primer, TCR beta cDNA was made. Generation of the TCR beta libraries relied on three nested multiplex PCR rounds using slightly modified ARM-PCR. The first two PCR rounds used TRBV1-TRBV30 primers with a Cbeta primer, roughly 10 cycles each. TCRdb called the multiplex PCR reads again in MiXCR, with one record for every CDR3 protein. The sample shows under 150,000 distinct CDR3 sequences, around 70% of them seen only once. Each 20-30 mg portion of unsorted bulk tissue served as the source for co-extraction of RNA and DNA. The material sequenced was tumor-adjacent normal liver tissue. Source of these receptors: a woman between 55 and 75 years old with primary liver carcinoma and hepatitis B virus infection.

Concerning this clonotype itself: One end of the junction does not line up with germline, which may come from a read error. V usage is TRBV11-2 and J usage is TRBJ2-2; 10 bases are a match to TRBD2. CDR3 length: 15 residues. Germline V CDR1 and CDR2: SGHAT, FQNNGV. CDR3 nucleotide sequence: TGTGTCAGCGGCCGCAGGACTAGCGGAGCCGGGGAGCTATTTTTT. It codes for CVSGRRTSGAGELFF.

Concerning this clonotype: Given a much more abundant clone one base away, this may be a read error. V and J are TRBV28 and TRBJ2-3; 9 bases line up with TRBD1. Per germline, CDR1 MDHEN and CDR2 SYDVKM. This CDR3 comprises 15 residues. The CDR3 loop reads CTSSWGQGFTDTQYF. The DNA for the CDR3 is TGTACCAGCAGTTGGGGACAGGGCTTCACAGATACGCAGTATTTT.

Concerning this clonotype: One junction end does not reproduce the germline sequence, and a read error may be involved. The chain recombines TRBV5-1 with TRBJ2-1; D remains unclear. CDR3 length equals 15 residues. CDR1 is SGHRS, CDR2 YFSETQ, per germline. In DNA, the CDR3 is TGCGCCAGCAGCTTGTTTAGAGACTCCTACAATGTGCAGTTCTTC. Protein product: CASSLFRDSYNVQFF.

As regards this clonotype: One junction end does not reproduce the germline sequence, and a read error may be involved. The chain combines TRBV29-1 with TRBJ2-6; 10 bases are a match to TRBD1. CDR1 and CDR2 from the germline V gene are SQVTM and ANQGSEA. This CDR3 region has 19 residues. The CDR3 loop is CSDEAPPGTGDTGANVMTF. CDR3 DNA: TGCAGCGATGAAGCCCCCCCCGGGACAGGGGATACTGGGGCCAACGTAATGACTTTC. The full variable domain, its missing parts supplied by reference TRBV29-1 and TRBJ2-6, is SAVISQKPSRDICQRGTSLTIQCQVDSQVTMMFWYRQQPGQSLTLIATANQGSEATYESGFVIDKFPISRPNLTFSTLTVSNMSPEDSSIYLCSDEAPPGTGDTGANVMTFGAGSRLTVL.

This clonotype was detected many times. The V call is TRBV7-9, the J call TRBJ2-7, with D unresolved. The CDR3 covers 14 residues. Germline V gives CDR1 SEHNR, CDR2 FQNEAQ (reference sequence). Trimming took off 2 bases at V and 2 bases at J, with 10 bases between the two ends. The DNA for the CDR3 is TGTGCCAGCAGCTTACGTGAGTCCCCCTACGAGCAGTACTTC. Protein sequence: CASSLRESPYEQYF. Using reference TRBV7-9 and TRBJ2-7 for the parts outside the CDR3, the full variable domain is DTGVSQNPRHKITKRGQNVTFRCDPISEHNRLYWYRQTLGQGPEFLTYFQNEAQLEKSRLLSDRFSAERPKGSFSTLEIQRTEQGDSAMYLCASSLRESPYEQYFGPGTRLTVT.